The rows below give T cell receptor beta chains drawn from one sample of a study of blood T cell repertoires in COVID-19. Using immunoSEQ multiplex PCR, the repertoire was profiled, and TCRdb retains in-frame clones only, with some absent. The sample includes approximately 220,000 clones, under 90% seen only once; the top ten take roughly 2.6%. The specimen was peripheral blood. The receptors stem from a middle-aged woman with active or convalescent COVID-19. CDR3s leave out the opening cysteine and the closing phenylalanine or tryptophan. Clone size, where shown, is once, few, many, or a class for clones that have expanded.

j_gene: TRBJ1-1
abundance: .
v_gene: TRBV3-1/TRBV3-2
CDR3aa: ASSLGQANTEAF

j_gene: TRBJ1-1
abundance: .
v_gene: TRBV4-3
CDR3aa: ASRQAKNTEAF

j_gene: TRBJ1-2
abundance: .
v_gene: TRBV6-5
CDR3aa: ASRTGGSYGYT

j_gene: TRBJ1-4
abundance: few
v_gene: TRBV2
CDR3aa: ASSDHRVLEKLF

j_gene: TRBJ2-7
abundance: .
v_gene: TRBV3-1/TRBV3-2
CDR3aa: ASSRTGYEQY

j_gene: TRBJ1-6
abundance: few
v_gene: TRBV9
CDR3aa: ASSVDPVNSPLH

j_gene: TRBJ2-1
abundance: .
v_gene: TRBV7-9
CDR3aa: ASTIGANEQF

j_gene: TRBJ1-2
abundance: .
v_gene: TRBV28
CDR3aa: ASSLSGAILYGYT

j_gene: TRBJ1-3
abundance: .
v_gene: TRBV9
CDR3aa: ASSGPGQTSGNTIY

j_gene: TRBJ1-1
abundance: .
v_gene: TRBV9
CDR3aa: ASSVGGDTEAF

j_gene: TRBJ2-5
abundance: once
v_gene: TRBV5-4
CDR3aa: ASSLGGVSRQETQY

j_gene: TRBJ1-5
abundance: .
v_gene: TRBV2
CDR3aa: ASSRDRGNQPQH

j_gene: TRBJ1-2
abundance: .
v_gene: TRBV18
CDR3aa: ASSDDTGANGYT

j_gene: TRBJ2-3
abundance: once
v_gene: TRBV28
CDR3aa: ASSLTGAGTDTQY

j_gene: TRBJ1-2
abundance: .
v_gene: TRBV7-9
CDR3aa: ASSWTGEGYGYT

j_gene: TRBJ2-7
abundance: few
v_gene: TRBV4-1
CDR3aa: ASSPGGSRQY

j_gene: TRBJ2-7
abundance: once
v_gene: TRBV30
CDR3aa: AWRGLFHEQY

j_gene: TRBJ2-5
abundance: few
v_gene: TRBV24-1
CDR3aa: ATQNDRAPEETQY

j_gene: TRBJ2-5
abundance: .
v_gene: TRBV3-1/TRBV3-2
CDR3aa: ASSGGGKVQETQY

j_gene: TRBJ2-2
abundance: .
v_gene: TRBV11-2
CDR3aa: ASSRKGQGVTGELF

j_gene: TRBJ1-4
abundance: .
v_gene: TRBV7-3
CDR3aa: ASSLKPWGGDFNEKLF

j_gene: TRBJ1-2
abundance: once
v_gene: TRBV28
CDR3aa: ASSLVADYGYT

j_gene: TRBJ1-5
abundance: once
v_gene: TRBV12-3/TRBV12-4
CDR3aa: ASSRQLDEPQH

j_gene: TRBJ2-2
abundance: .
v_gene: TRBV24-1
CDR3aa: ATSAGTGELF

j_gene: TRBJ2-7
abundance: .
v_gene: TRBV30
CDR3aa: AWSVQTNSYEQY

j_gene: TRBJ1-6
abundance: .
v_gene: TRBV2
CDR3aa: ASSGDRANNSPLH

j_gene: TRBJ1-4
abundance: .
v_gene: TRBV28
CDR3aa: ASVQAGSTNEKLF

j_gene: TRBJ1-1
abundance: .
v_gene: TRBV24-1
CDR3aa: ATSVGRGNTEAF

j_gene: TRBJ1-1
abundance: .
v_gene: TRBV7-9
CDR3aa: ASSLGGAGDTEAF

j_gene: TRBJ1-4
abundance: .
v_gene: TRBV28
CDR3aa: ASAVVGTGEKLF

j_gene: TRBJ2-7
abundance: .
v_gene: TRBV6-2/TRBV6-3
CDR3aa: ASSYSTRSEQY

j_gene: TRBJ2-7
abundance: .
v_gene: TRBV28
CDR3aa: ASTVGGRPSYEQY

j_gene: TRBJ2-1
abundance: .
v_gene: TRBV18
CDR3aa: ASSLYGTAEAEQF

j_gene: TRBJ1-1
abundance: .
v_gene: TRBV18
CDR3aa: ASSPIELQGNTEAF

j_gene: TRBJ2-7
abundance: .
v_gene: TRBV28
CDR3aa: ASNYGQAGTYEQY

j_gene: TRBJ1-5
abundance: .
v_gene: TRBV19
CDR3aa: ASSNSIGGNQPQH

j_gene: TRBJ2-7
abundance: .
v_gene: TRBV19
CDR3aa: ASPFKRNYEQY

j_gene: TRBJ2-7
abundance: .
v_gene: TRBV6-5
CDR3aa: ASSRTGTSYEQY

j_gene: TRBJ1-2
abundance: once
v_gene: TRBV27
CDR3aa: ASSLYPTRGDYGYT

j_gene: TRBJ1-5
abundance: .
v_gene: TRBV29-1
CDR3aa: STHESHSNQPQH

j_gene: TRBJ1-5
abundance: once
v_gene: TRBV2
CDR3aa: ASREGYVQPQH

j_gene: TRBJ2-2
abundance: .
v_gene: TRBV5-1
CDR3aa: ASSFPAGTGGAGELF